This T cell receptor beta chain was retrieved from a study of cytomegalovirus exposure and HLA in healthy donors. General study points: Later analysis demonstrated an association between a missense DCLRE1C variant and TCR beta V- and J-gene trimming. A later analysis showed TCR association rates differing by HLA locus, peaking at DRB1 and lowest at HLA-C.

About this clone: Its matching antigen is unknown.

Amplification used 60 Vbeta primers and 13 Jbeta primers. The protocol was immunoSEQ multiplex PCR, while the TCRdb copy is restricted to in-frame clones and leaves out a portion. The sample has some 120,000 clones, about 80% seen once; the top ten hold approximately 10%. Germline V gene lookup returns CDR1 MNHNS and CDR2 SASEGT. Trimming cost V 6 bases and J 4 bases, with 12 bases left between them. There are 14 residues in the CDR3. This sequence originates from a young man in good health and CMV-seropositive. The chain links TRBV6-1 to TRBJ1-4, with a possible D match to TRBD1 (6 bases). Input material: PBMCs. CDR3 DNA: TGTGCCAGCAGACCGGGACACAATAATGAAAAACTGTTTTTT. Translated: CASRPGHNNEKLFF.